The 16 T cell receptor beta chains given below trace back to one sample, sequenced in a study of T cells in Graves' hyperthyroidism and ophthalmopathy. RNA transcripts were the template for amplifying TCR beta CDR3 regions. Using the HTBI primer set, a first-round RT-PCR was run on the TCR CDR3. A single record per CDR3 protein comes from TCRdb applying MiXCR to the multiplex PCR reads. Found here are 400,000 to 550,000 distinct CDR3 sequences, about 24% of them singletons; the top ten hold around 10%. The specimen was blood. These receptors all stem from a woman aged 30 to 39 with Graves' ophthalmopathy.

The gene calls are TRBV9 and TRBJ2-7; TRBD1 might be the D (5 bases). The CDR3 is 14 amino acids. Between the trimmed V and J ends, which lost 0 bases and 2 bases, there was a span of 9 bases. Germline CDR1 SGDLS, CDR2 YYNGEE. CDR3 amino acids: CASSVASGTYEQYF. As DNA, the CDR3 is TGTGCCAGCAGCGTAGCGTCAGGGACCTACGAGCAGTACTTC.

The CDR3 reads CSATTGPGNTIYF. The CDR3, as DNA: TGCAGCGCCACGACAGGGCCGGGAAACACCATATATTTT. J is TRBJ1-3 and V is TRBV29-1, with 7 bases matching TRBD1. The CDR3 extends over 13 amino acids. Germline loops: CDR1 SQVTM, CDR2 ANQGSEA. Trimming removed 7 bases from V and 4 bases from J; junction bases left unmatched: 7. Variable domain in full (rest from reference TRBV29-1 and TRBJ1-3): SAVISQKPSRDICQRGTSLTIQCQVDSQVTMMFWYRQQPGQSLTLIATANQGSEATYESGFVIDKFPISRPNLTFSTLTVSNMSPEDSSIYLCSATTGPGNTIYFGEGSWLTVV.

Many counts were recorded for this clonotype. One junction end disagrees with the germline gene, perhaps due to a read error. This chain links TRBV12-3 or TRBV12-4 with TRBJ2-7; possibly TRBD1 or TRBD2 for D (5 bases each). The CDR3 totals 11 residues. CDR3 sequence reads: CASSLGDHPSF. CDR3 nucleotides: TGTGCCAGCAGTTTAGGGGACCACCCAAGTTTC.

The sample holds many counts of this clonotype. The chain combines TRBV12-3 or TRBV12-4 with TRBJ1-1; TRBD1 might be the D (6 bases). Between the trimmed V and J ends, which lost 3 bases and 5 bases, there was a span of 16 bases. There are 15 residues in the CDR3. In nucleotides, the CDR3 is TGTGCCAGCAGTTTTTGGGGGGCTAGGAGAACTGAAGCTTTCTTT. This sequence encodes CASSFWGARRTEAFF.

This clonotype was recorded at least ten times. At one of its ends the junction is not consistent with the germline gene, which may arise from a read error. V gene TRBV6-2 or TRBV6-3 combines with J gene TRBJ2-4; 10 positions match TRBD1. Looked up from germline, CDR1 is MNHEY and CDR2 is SVGEGT. The CDR3 covers 15 residues. CDR3 nucleotides: TGTGCCAGCAGGGGGTTCCGGGACAGGGGAAACATTAAGTACTTC. This gives the protein CASRGFRDRGNIKYF.

In its sample, this clonotype was seen many times. V gene TRBV12-3 or TRBV12-4 combines with J gene TRBJ1-5, with unresolved D. V lost 1 base to trimming and J lost 4 bases, with 11 bases between them. The CDR3 loop spans 15 amino acids. CDR3 in amino acids: CASSLGRRSNQPQHF. The CDR3 coding sequence is TGTGCCAGCAGTTTAGGTCGCAGATCGAATCAGCCCCAGCATTTT.

This clonotype showed up many times. The chain has TRBV7-3 and TRBJ2-2; the D is unclear. Per germline, CDR1 SGHTA and CDR2 FQGTGA. V was pared by 2 bases and J by 5 bases, with 9 bases between. The CDR3 length is 14 residues. The CDR3 DNA is TGTGCCAGCAGCTTAGGTTCCCAGACCGGGGAGCTGTTTTTT. This sequence encodes CASSLGSQTGELFF.

Ten or more counts support this clonotype. The genes are TRBV5-1 and TRBJ2-5; 8 nucleotides agree with TRBD1. CDR1 is SGHRS, CDR2 YFSETQ, per germline. The trim removed 6 bases at V and 5 bases at J, leaving 6 bases unmatched. The CDR3 is 13 residues long. The CDR3 reads CASTRDRWETQYF. The CDR3 DNA is TGCGCCAGCACCCGGGACAGGTGGGAGACCCAGTACTTC.

The V call is TRBV7-2, the J call TRBJ1-2; 10 bases align to TRBD1. The germline V gene encodes CDR1 SGHTA and CDR2 FQGNSA. With 5 bases clipped from V and 4 bases from J, the junction kept 7 bases outside the gene matches. The CDR3 is 15 amino acids. Here the CDR3 reads CASSPGQGQIYGYTF. DNA of the CDR3: TGTGCCAGCAGCCCGGGACAGGGGCAAATCTATGGCTACACCTTC.

In its sample, this clonotype was seen many times. The chain has TRBV20-1 and TRBJ1-2; D unresolved. The V gene's germline CDR1 is DFQATT and CDR2 SNEGSKA (reference sequence). The CDR3 spans 15 residues. The CDR3 reads CTFIRPGPTNYGYTF. The CDR3 DNA is TGCACCTTCATACGGCCGGGCCCTACTAACTATGGCTACACCTTC.

The gene calls are TRBV12-3 or TRBV12-4 and TRBJ2-7, with 9 bases aligning to TRBD1. The length of the CDR3 is 15 residues. V lost 7 bases, J lost 11 bases, and 18 bases stayed unmatched. This chain's CDR3 is CASTERTGAPREEYF. The CDR3 bases are TGTGCCAGCACCGAGCGGACAGGGGCCCCGAGAGAGGAGTACTTC.

The table lists this clonotype with many counts. The CDR3 nucleotides are TGTGCCATTTCGACAGGGCTGACGGAGACCCAGTACTTC. Translated: CAISTGLTETQYF. The chain has TRBV30 and TRBJ2-5; 7 nucleotides line up with TRBD1. Germline CDR1 GTSNPN, CDR2 SVGIG (reference sequence). The J segment lost 5 bases and the V segment lost 8 bases, leaving 11 bases of the junction unmatched. The CDR3 has 13 amino acids.

The chain carries TRBV6-1 and TRBJ1-5, with 9 bases aligning to TRBD1. The CDR3 extends over 16 amino acids. V lost 6 bases to trimming and J lost 4 bases; unmatched junction nucleotides: 10. CDR1 and CDR2 from the germline V gene are MNHNS and SASEGT. CDR3 nucleotides: TGTGCCAGCAGCACTACGGGACAGGGCTTAAATCAGCCCCAGCATTTT. Translation gives CASSTTGQGLNQPQHF.

The table lists this clonotype with a few counts. A much larger clonotype is one base distant, so this may be a read error. The chain combines TRBV11-1 with TRBJ1-2; D unresolved. In germline, CDR1 is SGHAT, CDR2 FQDESV (reference sequence). This CDR3 has 16 residues. Trimming pared 1 base from V and 0 bases from J, leaving 12 bases between. CDR3 sequence: CASSLGPPLSNYGYTF. The CDR3 DNA is TGTGCCAGCAGCTTAGGGCCTCCGCTCTCTAACTATGGCTACACCTTC. The complete variable domain, with remaining parts taken from reference TRBV11-1 and TRBJ1-2, reads EAEVAQSPRYKITEKSQAVAFWCDPISGHATLYWYRQILGQGPELLVQFQDESVVDDSQLPKDRFSAERLKGVDSTLKIQPAELGDSAMYLCASSLGPPLSNYGYTFGSGTRLTVV.

Concerning this clonotype itself: At one boundary the junction diverges from the germline segment, which might be a read error. The CDR3 DNA sequence: TGCGCCAGCAGCTTCGATAGCAATCAGCCCCAGCAATTT. Translated, it gives CASSFDSNQPQQF. The rearrangement links TRBV28 to TRBJ1-5; no definite D call. The germline gives CDR1 MDHEN, CDR2 SYDVKM. The CDR3 consists of 13 residues. Using reference TRBV28 and TRBJ1-5 for the parts outside the CDR3, the full variable domain is DVKVTQSSRYLVKRTGEKVFLECVQDMDHENMFWYRQDPGLGLRLIYFSYDVKMKEKGDIPEGYSVSREKKERFSLILESASTNQTSMYLCASSFDSNQPQQFGDGTRLSIL.

This clonotype was counted ten times or more. The gene calls are TRBV29-1 and TRBJ2-7, with unresolved D. The V end lost 4 bases, the J end lost 3 bases, and 13 bases lay between the germline ends. The germline CDR1 and CDR2 sequences are SQVTM and ANQGSEA. The CDR3 runs 13 residues. CDR3 DNA: TGCAGCGTTGCTCAAAATCTGTTCTACGAGCAGTACTTC. Translating it yields CSVAQNLFYEQYF.